Below are 32 T cell receptor beta chains sequenced from a single sample in a study of shared clonotypes between healthy human individuals. CD45RO-negative, CCR7-selected cells formed the naive CD8 fraction, which excluded terminally differentiated effector memory CD45RA+ cells. TCRdb keeps only in-frame clones here, not all; method: immunoSEQ multiplex PCR. The sample lists about 2.1 million clones; just under 95% were seen once. Sequencing used naive CD8+ T cells from PBMCs. Receptors originate from a man aged 18 to 29 in good health. Some clones in this sample may be carry-over from other donors' samples.

The DNA of the CDR3 is TGTGCCAGTAGGCCCCGGGACTACGGGAGCTCCGGGGAGCTGTTTTTT. It codes for CASRPRDYGSSGELFF. The rearrangement joins TRBV19 to TRBJ2-2, with TRBD2 identical over 7 bases. Trimming cost V 6 bases and J 6 bases; bases outside gene matches: 13. Germline V gene lookup returns CDR1 LNHDA and CDR2 SQIVND (reference sequence). The CDR3 is made up of 16 amino acids.

This chain connects TRBV6-5 to TRBJ1-5, with 9 bases aligning to TRBD1. This CDR3 is 14 amino acids long. Germline lookup yields CDR1 MNHEY and CDR2 SVGAGI. The ends lost 3 bases at V and 7 bases at J; junction bases unmatched: 4. For the CDR3, the DNA is TGTGCCAGCAGTTATCGACAGGGGGGACAGCCCCAGCATTTT. It is translated as CASSYRQGGQPQHF.

The gene calls are TRBV11-2 and TRBJ1-4, with D tentatively TRBD1 (5 bases). This CDR3 has 15 amino acids. Germline V gives CDR1 SGHAT, CDR2 FQNNGV. V dropped 2 bases and J dropped 13 bases, with 20 bases sitting between them. The CDR3 region is CASSLNPGYLGGLFF. The CDR3 nucleotides are TGTGCCAGCAGCTTAAATCCAGGGTACCTTGGGGGACTGTTTTTT.

The chain recombines TRBV14 with TRBJ2-3; D gene ambiguous. CDR3 length equals 15 residues. Between the trimmed V and J ends, which lost 2 bases and 0 bases, there was a span of 9 bases. CDR1 SGHDN and CDR2 FVKESK come from the germline V gene. The chain's CDR3 is CASSQLFGSTDTQYF. In DNA, the CDR3 is TGTGCCAGCAGCCAACTGTTCGGGAGCACAGATACGCAGTATTTT.

To note about this clone: The same CDR3 arises from other DNA sequences in this sample as well. V and J are TRBV10-3 and TRBJ2-5; 10 nucleotides agree with TRBD2. V shed 2 bases, J shed 5 bases, and the junction held 2 bases outside the gene matches. Germline assignment: CDR1 ENHRY and CDR2 SYGVKD. The CDR3 runs to 14 residues. The CDR3 loop is CAISESSGRETQYF. CDR3 DNA: TGTGCCATCAGTGAGAGTAGCGGGAGGGAGACCCAGTACTTC.

As for this clone: The sample contains more than one DNA sequence encoding this CDR3. The V call is TRBV7-9, the J call TRBJ2-2; a weak D match, TRBD2 (6 bases). The CDR3 has 13 amino acids. The germline V gene has CDR1 SEHNR and CDR2 FQNEAQ (reference sequence). The V end was cut by 6 bases, the J end by 5 bases, with 10 bases between. CDR3 sequence reads: CASSPSETGELFF. Here the CDR3 DNA reads TGTGCCAGCAGTCCTAGCGAAACCGGGGAGCTGTTTTTT.

CDR3 region: CASRVFRTVDFQETQYF. The DNA of the CDR3 is TGTGCCAGCAGGGTGTTCCGGACAGTGGATTTCCAAGAGACCCAGTACTTC. The rearrangement uses TRBV5-6 and TRBJ2-5; the D gene is possibly TRBD1 (6 bases). This CDR3 has 17 residues. V shed 5 bases and J shed 1 base, with 21 bases lying between them. Germline V gene sequence: CDR1 SGHDT, CDR2 YYEEEE.

Regarding this clone: Other DNA sequences in the same sample also yield this CDR3. V gene TRBV7-8 combines with J gene TRBJ2-7, with D unresolved. The CDR3 has 12 residues. V was cut by 2 bases and J by 2 bases, with 4 bases left in between. Germline V CDR1 and CDR2: SGHVS, FQNEAQ. In DNA, the CDR3 is TGTGCCAGCAGCTTACCGACCTACGAGCAGTACTTC. Its protein product is CASSLPTYEQYF.

This sequence joins TRBV23-1 and TRBJ2-2; 7 bases are shared with TRBD1. TRBV23-1 falls under the ORF class, with uncertain function. The CDR3 spans 16 residues. The V and J ends lost 3 bases and 5 bases, in that order; junction bases with no gene match: 9. The CDR3 region is CASSHRRQGRTGELFF. The CDR3 coding sequence is TGCGCCAGCAGTCATCGTAGACAGGGAAGGACCGGGGAGCTGTTTTTT.

The chain couples TRBV9 to TRBJ2-5, with D possibly called TRBD1 or TRBD2 (5 bases each). V lost 3 bases and J lost 1, with 10 bases in between. The CDR3 has 14 amino acids. CDR1 is SGDLS and CDR2 is YYNGEE in the germline V gene. The chain's CDR3 is CASSGGRPQETQYF. The CDR3 DNA follows: TGTGCCAGCAGCGGGGGACGGCCCCAAGAGACCCAGTACTTC.

The chain recombines TRBV28 with TRBJ2-7, with D unclear. Germline V gene data show CDR1 as MDHEN and CDR2 as SYDVKM. Trimming stripped 4 bases from V and 2 bases from J, with 15 bases between. The CDR3 covers 15 residues. CDR3 bases: TGTGCCAGCAGTTCGCCGACGGAAGGTCCCTACGAGCAGTACTTC. Residues: CASSSPTEGPYEQYF.

V is TRBV27 and J is TRBJ2-5, with 9 bases matching TRBD1. Trimming cost V 5 bases and J 4 bases; bases outside gene matches: 11. The CDR3 runs 16 residues. Germline lookup yields CDR1 MNHEY and CDR2 SMNVEV (reference sequence). CDR3: CASSLDRGGDGETQYF. The CDR3 DNA reads TGTGCCAGCAGTCTGGACAGGGGCGGAGATGGAGAGACCCAGTACTTC.

This clone was seen a single time. This chain joins TRBV6-1 and TRBJ2-7; tentatively, D is TRBD2 (6 bases). Per germline, CDR1 MNHNS and CDR2 SASEGT. V was cut by 2 bases and J by 4 bases, with 15 bases left in between. This CDR3 contains 15 residues. The CDR3 protein is CASSELGGQLYEQYF. In DNA form, the CDR3 reads TGTGCCAGCAGTGAATTGGGGGGTCAACTTTACGAGCAGTACTTC.

This rearrangement joins TRBV7-8 to TRBJ1-1; weak D call: TRBD1 (5 bases). The CDR3 contains 15 residues. Trimming stripped 1 base from V and 1 base from J, with 10 bases between. Germline assignment: CDR1 SGHVS and CDR2 FQNEAQ. The CDR3 loop reads CASSLGAGWNTEAFF. CDR3 coding DNA: TGTGCCAGCAGCTTAGGCGCAGGGTGGAACACTGAAGCTTTCTTT.

This clone is a singleton in its sample. The J gene is TRBJ1-2, the V gene TRBV6-1, with D possibly being TRBD1 (6 bases). V was shortened by 7 bases and J by 4 bases, with 16 bases between the two germline ends. Germline V gene sequence: CDR1 MNHNS, CDR2 SASEGT. This CDR3 has 14 amino acids. The CDR3 DNA reads as TGTGCCAGCACGGGGAGGGGGAGTATCTATGGCTACACCTTC. Encoded protein: CASTGRGSIYGYTF.

This clone appeared a single time. The J gene is TRBJ1-6, the V gene TRBV28, with a tentative D call TRBD1 (5 bases). V was clipped by 6 bases and J by 9 bases, with 15 bases between them. This CDR3 is 14 amino acids long. Germline loops: CDR1 MDHEN, CDR2 SYDVKM. In nucleotides, the CDR3 is TGTGCCAGCAGGGGTCGGGCAGGGAGTTCACCCCTCCACTTT. It is translated as CASRGRAGSSPLHF.

The chain links TRBV4-1 to TRBJ2-5; TRBD2 matches at 7 bases. Germline-derived CDR1 and CDR2 are MGHRA and YSYEKL. The length of the CDR3 is 16 residues. The V and J ends lost 0 bases and 5 bases, in that order; junction bases with no gene match: 9. CDR3 sequence reads: CASSQDLWEGRETQYF. As DNA, the CDR3 is TGCGCCAGCAGCCAAGATTTGTGGGAGGGCCGGGAGACCCAGTACTTC.

The rearrangement joins TRBV5-6 to TRBJ2-2; D may be TRBD2 (6 bases). The V end lost 0 bases, the J end lost 0 bases, and 12 bases lay between the germline ends. Germline V lookup: CDR1 SGHDT, CDR2 YYEEEE. CDR3 size: 17 residues. For the CDR3, the DNA is TGTGCCAGCAGCTTGGACCTTAGCGGAACGAACACCGGGGAGCTGTTTTTT. Translated, it gives CASSLDLSGTNTGELFF.

This clone was found once. The genes are TRBV19 and TRBJ2-7; 11 bases are a match to TRBD2. From germline, CDR1 is LNHDA and CDR2 SQIVND (reference sequence). V shed 1 base and J 3 bases; nucleotides not matched to a gene: 2. The CDR3 has 15 amino acids. The CDR3 nucleotides read TGTGCCAGTAGTATAGGGGGACTAGCGGACTACGAGCAGTACTTC. Translating it yields CASSIGGLADYEQYF.

The chain couples TRBV19 to TRBJ2-7; 9 nucleotides agree with TRBD2. The CDR3 is made up of 15 amino acids. Trimming at V came to 8 bases and at J to 2 bases, leaving 10 bases not matched to a gene. Germline V gene sequence: CDR1 LNHDA, CDR2 SQIVND (reference sequence). CDR3 loop: CASSVSGSNTYEQYF. DNA of the CDR3: TGTGCCAGTTCGGTTAGCGGGAGTAACACCTACGAGCAGTACTTC. Filled out from reference TRBV19 and TRBJ2-7, the complete variable domain reads DGGITQSPKYLFRKEGQNVTLSCEQNLNHDAMYWYRQDPGQGLRLIYYSQIVNDFQKGDIAEGYSVSREKKESFPLTVTSAQKNPTAFYLCASSVSGSNTYEQYFGPGTRLTVT.

The chain joins TRBV5-4 to TRBJ2-7; TRBD2 might be the D (5 bases). The germline CDR1 and CDR2 sequences are SGHNT and YYREEE (reference sequence). Trimming pared 4 bases from V and 4 bases from J, leaving 9 bases between. This CDR3 has 12 amino acids. The CDR3 spells CASSNSEYEQYF. CDR3 in DNA: TGTGCCAGCAGCAATAGCGAGTACGAGCAGTACTTC. Full variable domain (remainder filled in from reference TRBV5-4 and TRBJ2-7): ETGVTQSPTHLIKTRGQQVTLRCSSQSGHNTVSWYQQALGQGPQFIFQYYREEENGRGNFPPRFSGLQFPNYSSELNVNALELDDSALYLCASSNSEYEQYFGPGTRLTVT.

The chain is built from TRBV5-6 and TRBJ1-1; 9 bases are a match to TRBD1. The CDR3 extends over 12 amino acids. The V and J ends lost 1 base and 9 bases, in that order; junction bases with no gene match: 1. Germline V gene sequence: CDR1 SGHDT, CDR2 YYEEEE. In DNA, the CDR3 is TGTGCCAGCAGCTTGAACAGGGGGCAAGCTTTCTTT. Encoded protein: CASSLNRGQAFF.

This clone occurred a few times. V and J are TRBV28 and TRBJ2-7; 7 bases agree with TRBD1. Germline V CDR1 and CDR2: MDHEN, SYDVKM. V was pared by 3 bases and J by 4 bases, with 24 bases of the junction left unmatched. This CDR3 contains 20 residues. The CDR3 nucleotides are TGTGCCAGCAGTTTGGTTCCCCGGGACAGTCTGGTCCCGGGCACTTACGAGCAGTACTTC. Translating gives CASSLVPRDSLVPGTYEQYF. The entire variable domain, with the rest obtained from reference TRBV28 and TRBJ2-7, is as follows: DVKVTQSSRYLVKRTGEKVFLECVQDMDHENMFWYRQDPGLGLRLIYFSYDVKMKEKGDIPEGYSVSREKKERFSLILESASTNQTSMYLCASSLVPRDSLVPGTYEQYFGPGTRLTVT.

The chain uses TRBV29-1 and TRBJ1-1, with D perhaps TRBD1 (5 bases). The CDR3 is made up of 11 amino acids. Germline CDR1 is SQVTM and CDR2 is ANQGSEA. V shed 4 bases and J shed 8 bases, with 11 bases lying between them. CDR3 sequence: CSVGVWGEAFF. In DNA form, the CDR3 reads TGCAGCGTTGGCGTTTGGGGGGAAGCTTTCTTT.

V is TRBV5-1 and J is TRBJ1-2; possible D gene TRBD1, 6 bases. The germline V gene encodes CDR1 SGHRS and CDR2 YFSETQ. The CDR3 has 18 residues. V was cut by 3 bases and J by 2 bases, with 23 bases left in between. CDR3 in DNA: TGCGCCAGCAGCTCAGGAACAGGGTGGGCTTCTGCAAACTATGGCTACACCTTC. Amino acid sequence: CASSSGTGWASANYGYTF.

The V gene is TRBV19, the J gene TRBJ2-7; D is perhaps TRBD2 (6 bases). This CDR3 spans 12 amino acids. V lost 6 bases to trimming and J lost 3 bases, with 9 bases between them. CDR1 LNHDA and CDR2 SQIVND come from the germline V gene (reference sequence). The CDR3 DNA sequence: TGTGCCAGTAGCCGCGGGAACTACGAGCAGTACTTC. Translation gives CASSRGNYEQYF.

The chain joins TRBV27 to TRBJ1-1; D remains unclear. Germline-derived CDR1 and CDR2 are MNHEY and SMNVEV (reference sequence). The V and J ends lost 4 bases and 5 bases respectively, with 17 bases between them. The CDR3 loop spans 15 amino acids. The chain's CDR3 is CASSSRLPGGTEAFF. As DNA, the CDR3 is TGTGCCAGCAGTTCACGTCTTCCCGGCGGGACTGAAGCTTTCTTT.

The CDR3 nucleotides are TGTGCCAGCAGCCATTTCAACAGATCAGATACGCAGTATTTT. Its translation is CASSHFNRSDTQYF. The rearrangement uses TRBV14 and TRBJ2-3; D gene uncertain. Trimming took 3 bases from V and 4 from J, leaving 11 bases between them. CDR1 and CDR2 from the germline V gene are SGHDN and FVKESK. The CDR3 is 14 residues long.

The chain couples TRBV4-3 to TRBJ2-3, with 7 positions matching TRBD2. CDR1 and CDR2 (germline): LGHNA, YSLEER. Trimming cost V 2 bases and J 1 base; bases outside gene matches: 3. CDR3 size: 15 residues. This CDR3 reads CASSQLAVGTDTQYF. CDR3 DNA sequence: TGCGCCAGCAGCCAACTAGCGGTAGGCACAGATACGCAGTATTTT.

The rearrangement joins TRBV28 to TRBJ2-3; TRBD2 is a possible D gene (6 bases). Germline V gives CDR1 MDHEN, CDR2 SYDVKM. The CDR3 has 14 amino acids. V dropped 3 bases and J dropped 2 bases, with 9 bases sitting between them. CDR3 nucleotides: TGTGCCAGCAGTTTCCGGGAGAACACAGATACGCAGTATTTT. It is translated as CASSFRENTDTQYF.

V and J are TRBV28 and TRBJ2-1; TRBD1 matches 9 bases. Germline CDR1 and CDR2: MDHEN and SYDVKM. The CDR3 covers 16 residues. V dropped 4 bases and J dropped 2; count of bases not matched to a gene: 6. The CDR3 nucleotides are TGTGCCAGCAGTTACCCAGGACAGGGGCCCTACAATGAGCAGTTCTTC. The encoded protein is CASSYPGQGPYNEQFF.

This clone was detected a few times. Additional DNA sequences in this sample encode the identical CDR3. The CDR3 region is CASSDGDGTEAFF. In DNA form, the CDR3 reads TGTGCCAGCAGCGACGGGGATGGAACTGAAGCTTTCTTT. V and J are TRBV9 and TRBJ1-1; D unresolved. V lost 3 bases and J 5 bases, leaving 11 bases between the germline ends. The germline V gene has CDR1 SGDLS and CDR2 YYNGEE. This CDR3 is 13 amino acids long.